One sample yielded the 23 T cell receptor beta chains listed below, sequenced in a study of blood T cell repertoires in COVID-19. Sequenced by immunoSEQ multiplex PCR; TCRdb stores in-frame clones only, minus some. Of about 240,000 clones in the sample, about 80% are singletons; the top ten hold approximately 9.6%. Sequencing was done on a sample of peripheral blood. Source of these receptors: a woman of 80 years or more with acute or convalescent COVID-19.

The genes are TRBV3-1 (or the pseudogene TRBV3-2) and TRBJ1-6; D unresolved. The V gene lost 1 base and the J gene lost 7 bases, with 11 bases spanning the gap. Germline CDR1 LGHDT, CDR2 YNNKEL (reference sequence). The CDR3 contains 15 residues. CDR3 in amino acids: CASSQVGSMNSPLHF. CDR3 DNA sequence: TGTGCCAGCAGCCAAGTTGGCAGTATGAATTCACCCCTCCACTTT.

This clone was seen a handful of times. The chain is built from TRBV27 and TRBJ1-6; a weak D match, TRBD1 (5 bases). CDR1 and CDR2 (germline): MNHEY, SMNVEV (reference sequence). The ends were cut back, 0 bases at V and 0 bases at J, with 18 bases in the middle. There are 20 residues in the CDR3. CDR3 loop: CASSLSDGGTFSSYNSPLHF. In DNA, the CDR3 is TGTGCCAGCAGTTTATCGGACGGGGGGACCTTTAGCTCCTATAATTCACCCCTCCACTTT.

V and J are TRBV6-1 and TRBJ2-3, with TRBD2 matching 12 bases. J lost 1 base, V lost 2 bases, and 7 bases had no gene match. This CDR3 comprises 18 residues. Germline V gene lookup returns CDR1 MNHNS and CDR2 SASEGT. The CDR3 protein is CASSELAGGPRGTDTQYF. CDR3 in DNA: TGTGCCAGCAGTGAACTAGCGGGGGGGCCTAGGGGCACAGATACGCAGTATTTT.

V is TRBV14 and J is TRBJ2-1, with TRBD2 identical over 12 bases. With 5 bases clipped from V and 7 bases from J, the junction kept 9 bases outside the gene matches. CDR3 length: 16 amino acids. Germline V gene data show CDR1 as SGHDN and CDR2 as FVKESK. The CDR3 DNA sequence: TGTGCCAGCAGCGTCCGGACTAGCGGGGCCTTGAATGAGCAGTTCTTC. It is translated as CASSVRTSGALNEQFF.

This clone was seen repeatedly, ten times or more. The V and J genes are TRBV2 and TRBJ1-2; 7 bases match TRBD1. V was clipped by 1 base and J by 4 bases; unmatched bases: 9. This CDR3 region has 16 residues. Germline V gene data show CDR1 as SNHLY and CDR2 as FYNNEI. DNA for the CDR3: TGTGCCAGCAGTGAAGAAACGACAGGGTCTAGCTATGGCTACACCTTC. Translation gives CASSEETTGSSYGYTF. Together with reference TRBV2 and TRBJ1-2, the CDR3 gives the full variable domain: EPEVTQTPSHQVTQMGQEVILRCVPISNHLYFYWYRQILGQKVEFLVSFYNNEISEKSEIFDDQFSVERPDGSNFTLKIRSTKLEDSAMYFCASSEETTGSSYGYTFGSGTRLTVV.

The chain couples TRBV4-1 to TRBJ2-1, with D hard to call. CDR3 length equals 16 residues. The germline V and J ends were trimmed by 0 bases and 0 bases, with 9 bases remaining between them. Germline V gene data show CDR1 as MGHRA and CDR2 as YSYEKL. Written as DNA, the CDR3 is TGCGCCAGCAGCCAAGATGGCCGGAGCTCCTACAATGAGCAGTTCTTC. The encoded protein is CASSQDGRSSYNEQFF.

V is TRBV4-1 and J is TRBJ1-2; TRBD1 might be the D (6 bases). V was clipped by 0 bases and J by 3 bases, with 17 bases between them. The V gene's germline CDR1 is MGHRA and CDR2 YSYEKL. The CDR3 runs to 17 residues. The CDR3 nucleotides read TGCGCCAGCAGCCAAGATCCGGGGAGGGGGGTGGACTATGGCTACACCTTC. Translation: CASSQDPGRGVDYGYTF.

The chain is built from TRBV4-1 and TRBJ1-2; the D gene is possibly TRBD1 (6 bases). CDR1 is MGHRA and CDR2 is YSYEKL in the germline V gene. The CDR3 sequence is 17 residues long. Trimming removed 0 bases from V and 7 bases from J, with 21 bases in between. The CDR3 region is CASSQDMASRGFGGYTF. CDR3 nucleotides: TGCGCCAGCAGCCAAGATATGGCGAGCAGGGGCTTCGGTGGCTACACCTTC.

This clone was recorded once. The chain recombines TRBV4-1 with TRBJ2-5; D remains ambiguous. The CDR3 length is 16 residues. The germline V gene encodes CDR1 MGHRA and CDR2 YSYEKL. Trimming took 0 bases from V and 5 from J, leaving 16 bases between them. The CDR3 here is CASSQDIRPLRETQYF. The DNA of the CDR3 is TGCGCCAGCAGCCAAGATATCAGACCCCTGAGGGAGACCCAGTACTTC.

This chain connects TRBV7-2 to TRBJ1-4; D remains unclear. The CDR3 is made up of 12 amino acids. The germline V gene has CDR1 SGHTA and CDR2 FQGNSA. Trimming pared 5 bases from V and 11 bases from J, leaving 12 bases between. The CDR3 DNA follows: TGTGCCAGCAGCCAACTTGGTGGTAAACTGTTTTTT. Amino acid sequence: CASSQLGGKLFF.

The chain employs TRBV28 and TRBJ2-4; 11 nucleotides agree with TRBD1. Germline CDR1 MDHEN, CDR2 SYDVKM. The CDR3 spans 16 residues. After removal of 9 bases from V and 0 bases from J, the junction contained 7 bases not matched to a gene. The CDR3 DNA reads as TGTGCCAGTGGGACAGGGGGTATACTAGCCAAAAACATTCAGTACTTC. The encoded protein is CASGTGGILAKNIQYF.

The chain is built from TRBV2 and TRBJ2-2; D perhaps matches TRBD1 (6 bases). Trimming removed 6 bases from V and 4 bases from J, with 12 bases in between. Germline CDR1 reads SNHLY; CDR2 reads FYNNEI. This CDR3 spans 14 amino acids. DNA of the CDR3: TGTGCCAGCAGATTACAGGGTTCCACCGGGGAGCTGTTTTTT. This gives the protein CASRLQGSTGELFF.

The chain recombines TRBV7-2 with TRBJ1-1; D may be TRBD1 (6 bases). The germline V gene encodes CDR1 SGHTA and CDR2 FQGNSA. V was cut by 2 bases and J by 0 bases, with 13 bases left in between. There are 16 residues in the CDR3. The CDR3 DNA is TGTGCCAGCAGCTTAACAGGGAGGGGGATGAACACTGAAGCTTTCTTT. Encoded protein: CASSLTGRGMNTEAFF.

The rearrangement uses TRBV4-2 and TRBJ2-1, with TRBD2 matching 10 bases. The CDR3 is 17 residues long. Per germline, CDR1 LGHNA and CDR2 YNFKEQ. The junction had 6 bases not matched to a gene; V was cut back by 0 bases and J by 4 bases. The CDR3 DNA follows: TGTGCCAGCAGCCAAGATCAGCGGGGGGGACTTTACAATGAGCAGTTCTTC. As protein: CASSQDQRGGLYNEQFF.

The chain combines TRBV7-9 with TRBJ2-1; D unresolved. Deletions cut 6 bases from V and 3 bases from J, with 12 bases between. This CDR3 contains 14 residues. Germline CDR1 reads SEHNR; CDR2 reads FQNEAQ (reference sequence). The CDR3 protein is CASRGDTYYNEQFF. CDR3 nucleotide sequence: TGTGCCAGCAGAGGTGACACCTACTACAATGAGCAGTTCTTC.

This clone was detected a few times. The chain employs TRBV23-1 and TRBJ1-6, with a tentative D call TRBD1 (5 bases). TRBV23-1 is reported as an ORF; its role is uncertain. Trimming left V 3 bases short and J 15 bases short, with 15 bases between. The length of the CDR3 is 13 residues. CDR3 residues: CASSHQGAGSLHF. The CDR3 DNA reads as TGCGCCAGCAGTCACCAGGGTGCGGGGAGCCTCCACTTT.

V usage is TRBV3-1 (or the pseudogene TRBV3-2) and J usage is TRBJ1-5; D uncertain. From germline, CDR1 is LGHDT and CDR2 YNNKEL (reference sequence). Trimming pared 10 bases from V and 7 bases from J, leaving 14 bases between. The CDR3 covers 12 residues. In DNA, the CDR3 is TGTGCCACCGGAACGGGTGGGCAGCCCCAGCATTTT. It is translated as CATGTGGQPQHF.

This clone was detected only once. The chain recombines TRBV2 with TRBJ2-1; 8 bases fit TRBD1. V lost 5 bases and J lost 7; bases outside the gene matches: 10. Germline V lookup: CDR1 SNHLY, CDR2 FYNNEI. This CDR3 comprises 15 residues. The CDR3 DNA follows: TGTGCCAGCAGTCCCAGGGGGCTAGGCTCAAATGAGCAGTTCTTC. It translates to CASSPRGLGSNEQFF.

The chain has TRBV3-1 (or the pseudogene TRBV3-2) and TRBJ2-5; the match to TRBD2 covers 9 bases. Germline loops: CDR1 LGHDT, CDR2 YNNKEL (reference sequence). The trim removed 3 bases at V and 4 bases at J, leaving 12 bases unmatched. CDR3 length: 17 amino acids. The CDR3 nucleotides read TGTGCCAGCAGCCACCTGGTAGCGGGGGACCGGGGAGAGACCCAGTACTTC. As protein: CASSHLVAGDRGETQYF.

This clone was counted only a few times. J is TRBJ2-1 and V is TRBV12-3 or TRBV12-4; TRBD2 might be the D (6 bases). V was clipped by 0 bases and J by 10 bases, with 10 bases between them. The CDR3 totals 13 residues. The DNA for the CDR3 is TGTGCCAGCAGTTTAGCGCTCGCGGGGGAGCAGTTCTTC. This gives the protein CASSLALAGEQFF.

The chain uses TRBV5-1 and TRBJ1-1, with D hard to call. CDR3 size: 14 residues. V was clipped by 0 bases and J by 1 base, with 7 bases between them. Germline CDR1 SGHRS, CDR2 YFSETQ. CDR3 region: CASSLAPGNTEAFF. CDR3 bases: TGCGCCAGCAGCTTGGCCCCAGGGAACACTGAAGCTTTCTTT.

This clone has more than one count but fewer than ten. The chain employs TRBV5-1 and TRBJ1-4; 9 bases align to TRBD1. The CDR3 has 14 amino acids. Germline CDR1 is SGHRS and CDR2 is YFSETQ. V dropped 4 bases and J dropped 8; count of bases not matched to a gene: 6. The CDR3 protein is CASSDTGGWEKLFF. CDR3 coding DNA: TGCGCCAGCAGCGACACAGGGGGCTGGGAAAAACTGTTTTTT.

V and J are TRBV4-1 and TRBJ1-6; D is ambiguous. CDR1 and CDR2 from the germline V gene are MGHRA and YSYEKL. This CDR3 is 15 amino acids long. The V gene lost 1 base and the J gene lost 9 bases, with 13 bases spanning the gap. CDR3 in DNA: TGCGCCAGCAGCCAAGCCGAGACACGAGCTTCACCCCTCCACTTT. This sequence encodes CASSQAETRASPLHF.